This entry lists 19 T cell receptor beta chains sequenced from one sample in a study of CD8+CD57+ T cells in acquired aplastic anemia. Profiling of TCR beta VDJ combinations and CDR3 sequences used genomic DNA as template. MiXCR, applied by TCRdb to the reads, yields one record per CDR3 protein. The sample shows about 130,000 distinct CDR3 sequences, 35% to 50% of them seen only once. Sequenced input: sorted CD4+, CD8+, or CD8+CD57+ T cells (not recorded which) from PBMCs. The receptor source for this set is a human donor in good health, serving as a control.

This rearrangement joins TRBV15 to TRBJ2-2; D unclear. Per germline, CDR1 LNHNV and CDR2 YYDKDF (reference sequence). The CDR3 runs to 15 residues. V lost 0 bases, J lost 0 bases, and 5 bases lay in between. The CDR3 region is CATSRDAANTGELFF. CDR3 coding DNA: TGTGCCACCAGCAGAGATGCGGCGAACACCGGGGAGCTGTTTTTT.

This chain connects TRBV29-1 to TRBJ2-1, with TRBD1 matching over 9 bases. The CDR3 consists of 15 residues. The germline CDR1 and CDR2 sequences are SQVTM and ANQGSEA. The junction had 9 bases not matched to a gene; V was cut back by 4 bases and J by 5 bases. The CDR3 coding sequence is TGCAGCGTTGCGCGTGCCGGGACAGGGAACAATGAGCAGTTCTTC. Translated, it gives CSVARAGTGNNEQFF.

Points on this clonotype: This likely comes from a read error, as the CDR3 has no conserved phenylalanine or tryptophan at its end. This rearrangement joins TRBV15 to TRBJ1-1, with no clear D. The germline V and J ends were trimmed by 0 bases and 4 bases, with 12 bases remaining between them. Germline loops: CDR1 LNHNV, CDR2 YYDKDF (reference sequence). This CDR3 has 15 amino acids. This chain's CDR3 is CATSRDGRVGTEAFC. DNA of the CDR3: TGTGCCACCAGCAGAGATGGGCGGGTCGGCACTGAAGCTTTCTGT.

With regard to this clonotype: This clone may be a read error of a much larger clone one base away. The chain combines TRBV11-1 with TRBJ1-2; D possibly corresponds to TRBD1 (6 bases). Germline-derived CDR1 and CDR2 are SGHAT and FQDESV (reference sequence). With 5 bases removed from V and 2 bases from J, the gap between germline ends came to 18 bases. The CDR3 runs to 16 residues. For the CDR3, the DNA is TGTGCCAGCAGCCGGACAGAGGGTGCCGCCAACTATGGCTACACCTTC. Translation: CASSRTEGAANYGYTF.

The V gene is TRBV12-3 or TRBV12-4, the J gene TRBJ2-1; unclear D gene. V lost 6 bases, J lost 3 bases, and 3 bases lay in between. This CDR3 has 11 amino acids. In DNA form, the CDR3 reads TGTGCCAGCAGGAACTACAATGAGCAGTTCTTC. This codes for CASRNYNEQFF.

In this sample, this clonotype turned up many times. The CDR3 sequence: CASSPRGTANTGELFF. CDR3 nucleotide sequence: TGTGCCAGTAGTCCCCGAGGGACCGCGAACACCGGGGAGCTGTTTTTT. This chain uses TRBV19 with TRBJ2-2; D could derive from TRBD1 or TRBD2 (5 bases each). The CDR3 spans 16 residues. CDR1 LNHDA and CDR2 SQIVND come from the germline V gene (reference sequence). Trimming stripped 5 bases from V and 0 bases from J, with 13 bases between.

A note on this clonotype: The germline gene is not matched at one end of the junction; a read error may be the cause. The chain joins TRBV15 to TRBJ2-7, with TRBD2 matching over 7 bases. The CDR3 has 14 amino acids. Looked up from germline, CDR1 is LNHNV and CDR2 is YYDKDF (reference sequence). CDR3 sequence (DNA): TGTGTCACCAGCGGGGACTACAGCCGCTACGAGCAGTACTTC. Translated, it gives CVTSGDYSRYEQYF.

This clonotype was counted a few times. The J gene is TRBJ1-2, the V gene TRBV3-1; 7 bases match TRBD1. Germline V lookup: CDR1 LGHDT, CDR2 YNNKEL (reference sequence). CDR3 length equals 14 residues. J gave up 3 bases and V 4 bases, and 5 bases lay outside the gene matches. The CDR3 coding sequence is TGTGCCAGCAGCCCGTTTGGGACAGACTATGGCTACACCTTC. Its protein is CASSPFGTDYGYTF.

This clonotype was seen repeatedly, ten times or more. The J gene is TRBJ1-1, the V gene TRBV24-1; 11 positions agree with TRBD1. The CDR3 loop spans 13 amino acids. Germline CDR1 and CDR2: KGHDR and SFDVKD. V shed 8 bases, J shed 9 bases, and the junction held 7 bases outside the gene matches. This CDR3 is CATIGRDRGKAFF. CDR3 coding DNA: TGTGCCACCATTGGCCGGGACAGGGGGAAAGCTTTCTTT.

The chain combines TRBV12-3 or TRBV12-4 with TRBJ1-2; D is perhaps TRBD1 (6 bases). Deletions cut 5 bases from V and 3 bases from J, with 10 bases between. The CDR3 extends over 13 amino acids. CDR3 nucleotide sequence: TGTGCCAGCAGTCGAAGGACAGACTATGGCTACACCTTC. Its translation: CASSRRTDYGYTF.

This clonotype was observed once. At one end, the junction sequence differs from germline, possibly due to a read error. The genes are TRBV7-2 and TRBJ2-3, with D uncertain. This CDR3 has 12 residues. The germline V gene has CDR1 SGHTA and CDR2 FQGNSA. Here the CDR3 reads CAGSPTTDTQYF. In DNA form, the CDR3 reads TGTGCCGGCAGCCCGACCACAGATACGCAGTATTTT.

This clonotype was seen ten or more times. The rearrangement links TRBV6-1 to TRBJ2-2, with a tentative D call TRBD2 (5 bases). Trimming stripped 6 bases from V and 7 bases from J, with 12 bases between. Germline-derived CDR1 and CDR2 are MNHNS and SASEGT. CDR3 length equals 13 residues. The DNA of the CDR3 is TGTGCCAGCAGAATTCGAGGGTACGGGGAGCTGTTTTTT. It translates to CASRIRGYGELFF.

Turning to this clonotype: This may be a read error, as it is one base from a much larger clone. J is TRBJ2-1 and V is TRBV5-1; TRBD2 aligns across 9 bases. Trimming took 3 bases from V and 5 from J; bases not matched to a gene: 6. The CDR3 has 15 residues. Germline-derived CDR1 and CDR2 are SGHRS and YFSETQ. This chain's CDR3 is CASSSGGGADNEQFF. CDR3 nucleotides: TGCGCCAGCAGCTCCGGCGGGGGGGCCGACAATGAGCAGTTCTTC. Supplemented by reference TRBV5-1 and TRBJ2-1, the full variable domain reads KAGVTQTPRYLIKTRGQQVTLSCSPISGHRSVSWYQQTPGQGLQFLFEYFSETQRNKGNFPGRFSGRQFSNSRSEMNVSTLELGDSALYLCASSSGGGADNEQFFGPGTRLTVL.

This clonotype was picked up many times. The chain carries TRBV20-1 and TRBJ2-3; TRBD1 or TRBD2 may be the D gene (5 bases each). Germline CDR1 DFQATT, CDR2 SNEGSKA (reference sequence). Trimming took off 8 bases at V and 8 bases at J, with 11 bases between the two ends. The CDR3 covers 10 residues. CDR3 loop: CSLSGPTQYF. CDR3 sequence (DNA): TGCAGTCTCTCGGGACCTACGCAGTATTTT.

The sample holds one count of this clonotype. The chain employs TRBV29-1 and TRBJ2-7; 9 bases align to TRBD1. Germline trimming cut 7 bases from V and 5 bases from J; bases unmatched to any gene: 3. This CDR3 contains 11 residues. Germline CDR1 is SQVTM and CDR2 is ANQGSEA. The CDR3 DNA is TGCAGCGGGGGACAGGGCCACGAGCAGTACTTC. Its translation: CSGGQGHEQYF.

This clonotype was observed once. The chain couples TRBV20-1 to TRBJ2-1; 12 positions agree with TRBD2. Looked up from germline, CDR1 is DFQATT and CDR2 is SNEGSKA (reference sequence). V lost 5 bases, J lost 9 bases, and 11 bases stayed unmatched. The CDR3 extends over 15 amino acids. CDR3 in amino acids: CSALPSSGRAREQFF. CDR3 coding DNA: TGCAGTGCTCTACCGTCTAGCGGGAGGGCCCGTGAGCAGTTCTTC.

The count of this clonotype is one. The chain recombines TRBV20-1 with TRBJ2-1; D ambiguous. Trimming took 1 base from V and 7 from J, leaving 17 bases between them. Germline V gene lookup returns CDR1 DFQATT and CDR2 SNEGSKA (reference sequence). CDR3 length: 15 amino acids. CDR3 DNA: TGCAGTGCTAGAGGTTCGGTAACAGCGTGGAATGAGCAGTTCTTC. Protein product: CSARGSVTAWNEQFF.

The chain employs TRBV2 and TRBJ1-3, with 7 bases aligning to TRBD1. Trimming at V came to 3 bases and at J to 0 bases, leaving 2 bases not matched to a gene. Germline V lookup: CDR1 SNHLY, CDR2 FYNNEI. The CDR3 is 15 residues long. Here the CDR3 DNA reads TGTGCCAGCAGTGAGACAGGGACCTCTGGAAACACCATATATTTT. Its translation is CASSETGTSGNTIYF. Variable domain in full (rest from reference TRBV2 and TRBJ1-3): EPEVTQTPSHQVTQMGQEVILRCVPISNHLYFYWYRQILGQKVEFLVSFYNNEISEKSEIFDDQFSVERPDGSNFTLKIRSTKLEDSAMYFCASSETGTSGNTIYFGEGSWLTVV.

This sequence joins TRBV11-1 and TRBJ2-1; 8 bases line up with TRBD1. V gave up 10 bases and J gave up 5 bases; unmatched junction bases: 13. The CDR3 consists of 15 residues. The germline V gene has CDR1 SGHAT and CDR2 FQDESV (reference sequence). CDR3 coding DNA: TGTGCCACCAGGGAGACAGGGGATATTAACAATGAGCAGTTCTTC. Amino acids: CATRETGDINNEQFF. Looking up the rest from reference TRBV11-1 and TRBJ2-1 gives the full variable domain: EAEVAQSPRYKITEKSQAVAFWCDPISGHATLYWYRQILGQGPELLVQFQDESVVDDSQLPKDRFSAERLKGVDSTLKIQPAELGDSAMYLCATRETGDINNEQFFGPGTRLTVL.